Listed below are T cell receptor beta chains from one sample, sequenced in a study of blood T cell repertoires in COVID-19. Profiled with immunoSEQ multiplex PCR; TCRdb holds only in-frame clones, not every one. The data hold about half a million clones, with approximately 85% observed a single time. Input material: peripheral blood. The receptors come from a human donor in a cohort sampled during active COVID-19. CDR3s include the opening cysteine and the closing phenylalanine or tryptophan. The D gene is left open where the match is weak. Clone size is stated in some rows and not others, as once, few, many or a class when expanded.

d_gene	v_gene	abundance	j_gene	CDR3nt	CDR3aa
.	TRBV29-1	.	TRBJ1-1	TGCAGCGTTGAAGATCCACTTCACACTGAAGCTTTCTTT	CSVEDPLHTEAFF
.	TRBV7-9	.	TRBJ2-2	TGTGCCAGCAGCTTAGATGGGGCTTCTTCCCCCGGGGAGCTGTTTTTT	CASSLDGASSPGELFF
.	TRBV27	.	TRBJ1-6	TGTGCCAGCAGTAGGAGCGGCCGGGGTCCGTACAATTCACCCCTCCACTTT	CASSRSGRGPYNSPLHF
.	TRBV10-2	.	TRBJ1-3	TGCGCCAGCAGGCCGGGGTACTCTGGAAACACCATATATTTT	CASRPGYSGNTIYF
TRBD1	TRBV2	few	TRBJ1-5	TGTGCCAGCAGACCTGGACAGGGGGCTCAAGAGTTTAAGCCCCAGCATTTT	CASRPGQGAQEFKPQHF
TRBD1	TRBV7-6	.	TRBJ1-1	TGTGCCAGCAGCTCACCCCAGGGGGTAACCACGGAAGCTTTCTTT	CASSSPQGVTTEAFF
.	TRBV28	.	TRBJ2-7	TGTGCCAGCAGCCTTCTACGGGAGAGCTCCTACGAGCAGTACTTC	CASSLLRESSYEQYF
.	TRBV20-1	once	TRBJ2-5	TGCAGTGCTAGTAGGACAGTCCAAGAGACCCAGTACTTC	CSASRTVQETQYF
TRBD2	TRBV27	.	TRBJ2-3	TGTGCCAGCAGTAAAACTAGCGGGATAAGCACAGATACGCAGTATTTT	CASSKTSGISTDTQYF
TRBD2	TRBV4-2	.	TRBJ2-2	TGTGCCAGCAGCCCCAGTCAAGCGGGAGGGCCCGGCACCGGGGAGCTGTTTTTT	CASSPSQAGGPGTGELFF
.	TRBV5-4	once	TRBJ2-3	TGTGCCAGCAGCTTGGCCGCCAGCGGCACAGATACGCAGTATTTT	CASSLAASGTDTQYF
TRBD2	TRBV5-5	.	TRBJ2-7	TGTGCCAGCAGCTTGGGGGGACTAGCCTTGTACTTC	CASSLGGLALYF
.	TRBV7-3	.	TRBJ1-2	TGTGCCAGCAGCCCCCCTGGCAGGGTGTTTGGCTACACCTTC	CASSPPGRVFGYTF
.	TRBV9	.	TRBJ1-2	TGTGCCAGCAGCGAGGGTATAGGGGGTTACACCTTC	CASSEGIGGYTF
.	TRBV29-1	.	TRBJ2-5	TGCAGCGTACAACAGAATTACCAAGAGACCCAGTACTTC	CSVQQNYQETQYF
.	TRBV19	.	TRBJ2-1	TGTGCCAGTAGCGCAAGAGGAATTCTGGGTGAGCAGTTCTTC	CASSARGILGEQFF
TRBD1	TRBV20-1	.	TRBJ2-7	TGCAGTGCTCGGACAGGCTACGAGCAGTACTTC	CSARTGYEQYF
TRBD1	TRBV5-1	.	TRBJ2-2	TGCGCCAGCAGCCCAGGAAGTCGGCAGGGGGCTTTCGCGAACACCGGGGAGCTGTTTTTT	CASSPGSRQGAFANTGELFF
.	TRBV7-3	.	TRBJ2-1	TGTGCCAGCAGCTTATCTGGTGCCGATAGCTCCTACAATGAGCAGTTCTTC	CASSLSGADSSYNEQFF
TRBD2	TRBV10-2	.	TRBJ2-1	TGCGCCAGCAGTGAAAGGGCGGGAGGCCCCTCTACAATTGAGCAGTTCTTC	CASSERAGGPSTIEQFF
TRBD1	TRBV19	.	TRBJ2-1	TGTGCCAGTAGTATCCCGAAGACAGGGGGGAATGAGCAGTTCTTC	CASSIPKTGGNEQFF
.	TRBV30	once	TRBJ1-5	TGTGCCTGGAGTACTGGGACAAATAGCAATCAGCCCCAGCATTTT	CAWSTGTNSNQPQHF
TRBD1	TRBV7-2	.	TRBJ1-1	TGTGCCAGCAGCGTGAACAGGGGTCGCACTGAAGCTTTCTTT	CASSVNRGRTEAFF
TRBD1	TRBV6-6	.	TRBJ2-3	TGTGCCAGCAGTTACGTGACAGGGGCAGATACGCAGTATTTT	CASSYVTGADTQYF
.	TRBV15	once	TRBJ2-7	TGTGCCACCAGCAGTGCGGCTTCCTACGAGCAGTACTTC	CATSSAASYEQYF
.	TRBV7-9	.	TRBJ1-5	TGTGCCAGCAGCTTAGCGGGGCCGGGCAATCAGCCCCAGCATTTT	CASSLAGPGNQPQHF
.	TRBV19	.	TRBJ1-1	TGTGCCAGTAGTCCCCTCCGAGTGGCTGAAGCTTTCTTT	CASSPLRVAEAFF
.	TRBV5-1	.	TRBJ1-6	TGCGCCAGCAGCCCCTCAGGGGAACCCCTCCACTTT	CASSPSGEPLHF
TRBD1	TRBV6-1	.	TRBJ2-7	TGTGCCAGCAGTGAAGTAGTAGGACAGGGGGCCAAGGAGCAGTACTTC	CASSEVVGQGAKEQYF
.	TRBV3-1/TRBV3-2	.	TRBJ1-6	TGTGCCAGCAGCCAAGTTCGGGGGTCTAATTCACCCCTCCACTTT	CASSQVRGSNSPLHF
.	TRBV21-1	.	TRBJ1-5	TGTGCCAGCAGCAAGCGGAAAAGCCGCCAGCCCCAGCATTTT	CASSKRKSRQPQHF
.	TRBV10-2	.	TRBJ2-1	TGCGCCAGCAGTGAGCCCGCTGGGCTAGCGCCTCTCTACAATGAGCAGTTCTTC	CASSEPAGLAPLYNEQFF
TRBD2	TRBV9	.	TRBJ2-7	TGTGCCAGCAGCCCCCTAGCGGGGCCCTACGAGCAGTACTTC	CASSPLAGPYEQYF
TRBD1	TRBV6-6	.	TRBJ1-1	TGTGCCAGCCCACAGGGGCTGAACACTGAAGCTTTCTTT	CASPQGLNTEAFF
.	TRBV18	.	TRBJ1-5	TGTGCCAGCTCTACAGCAGATTATAGCAATCAGCCCCAGCATTTT	CASSTADYSNQPQHF
TRBD1	TRBV7-9	.	TRBJ1-5	TGTGCCAGCAGCTCGACAGGGATTAGCAATCAGCCCCAGCATTTT	CASSSTGISNQPQHF
.	TRBV7-2	.	TRBJ2-7	TGTGCCAGCAGTGAGGCGCTCTACGAGCAGTACTTC	CASSEALYEQYF
.	TRBV5-4	.	TRBJ1-1	TGTGCCAGCAAGCGACAGCCCATGAACACTGAAGCTTTCTTT	CASKRQPMNTEAFF
TRBD2	TRBV13	.	TRBJ2-7	TGTGCCAGCAGCCACTCCATCCCCCTAGCGGTCTCCTACGAGCAGTACTTC	CASSHSIPLAVSYEQYF
.	TRBV6-1	few	TRBJ2-2	TGTGCCAGCAGTGACAGGGGAGTCGGGGAGCTGTTTTTT	CASSDRGVGELFF
.	TRBV9	.	TRBJ2-1	TGTGCCAGCAGCGTAGCTGGGACAGAGCAGTTCTTC	CASSVAGTEQFF
TRBD1	TRBV30	.	TRBJ1-5	TGTGCCTGGAGCCTTAGCGGGGACAGGGGGCGCCCCGGGGACAATCAGCCCCAGCATTTT	CAWSLSGDRGRPGDNQPQHF
TRBD1	TRBV19	.	TRBJ1-6	TGTGCCAGTATGAGGGACAGTTGGAATTCACCCCTCCACTTT	CASMRDSWNSPLHF
.	TRBV19	.	TRBJ2-1	TGTGCCAGTAGTATAAAAACTGAATACAATGAGCAGTTCTTC	CASSIKTEYNEQFF
.	TRBV28	.	TRBJ1-2	TGTGCCAGCGGGGGGGCTATCTATGGCTACACCTTC	CASGGAIYGYTF
.	TRBV7-8	many	TRBJ2-1	TGTGCCAGCAGCTTAGTAGACAATGAGCAGTTCTTC	CASSLVDNEQFF
.	TRBV25-1	.	TRBJ1-2	TGTGCCAGCAGTGAATTTGGACGGCAGGGCTTGAGGTACACCTTC	CASSEFGRQGLRYTF
.	TRBV7-2	.	TRBJ2-7	TGTGCCAGCAGCTTCTCTCCCTCCTACGAGCAGTACTTC	CASSFSPSYEQYF